Detailed here is one T cell receptor (beta chain). What it binds is unknown. Unmatched junction bases numbered 11, after V lost 7 bases and J lost 5 bases. The CDR3 is 15 amino acids. Germline lookup yields CDR1 SGHVS and CDR2 FNYEAQ. This entry is derived from a study of T cells in Graves' hyperthyroidism and ophthalmopathy. Study details: At the time of initial diagnosis and before any treatment, peripheral blood was collected.

Study-wide points: From stable hyperthyroidism, ophthalmopathy was separated by a 13 V-J model.

The investigators amplified TCR beta CDR3 regions from RNA transcripts. The HTBI primer set served for first-round RT-PCR of the TCR CDR3. TCRdb reprocessed the multiplex PCR reads via MiXCR and lists one record per CDR3 protein. The data contain about 270,000 distinct CDR3 sequences, roughly 22% of them singletons. The specimen sequenced was blood. J is TRBJ1-1 and V is TRBV7-6; 9 nucleotides match TRBD1. The source is a man between 25 and 39 years old with Graves' ophthalmopathy. As DNA, the CDR3 is TGTGCCAGCACCATGGCCGGGACAGGGCGGACTGAAGCTTTCTTT. It yields the protein CASTMAGTGRTEAFF. The variable domain in full, completed from reference TRBV7-6 and TRBJ1-1, reads GAGVSQSPRYKVTKRGQDVALRCDPISGHVSLYWYRQALGQGPEFLTYFNYEAQQDKSGLPNDRFSAERPEGSISTLTIQRTEQRDSAMYRCASTMAGTGRTEAFFGQGTRLTVV.